The next 8 T cell receptor beta chains were all read from a single sample in a study of blood T cell repertoires in COVID-19. Method: immunoSEQ multiplex PCR; TCRdb's copy keeps in-frame clones and lacks some. The sample gives some 200,000 clones, around 84% of which show up once; over 15% is in the top ten. Sequenced input: peripheral blood. The receptors derive from a woman of 80 years or more with active or convalescent COVID-19.

The chain couples TRBV6-5 to TRBJ1-3; D is unclear. The CDR3 sequence is 14 residues long. V dropped 1 base and J dropped 2 bases, with 6 bases sitting between them. Germline CDR1 MNHEY, CDR2 SVGAGI. The CDR3 sequence: CASSYYRTGNTIYF. In DNA, the CDR3 is TGTGCCAGCAGTTACTACAGAACTGGAAACACCATATATTTT.

The table lists this clone with a count of one. The rearrangement links TRBV7-3 to TRBJ2-1, with TRBD2 identical over 12 bases. Germline V gene sequence: CDR1 SGHTA, CDR2 FQGTGA. The ends lost 3 bases at V and 8 bases at J; junction bases unmatched: 5. The CDR3 runs to 15 residues. CDR3 sequence (DNA): TGTGCCAGCAGCTTTGCGCTAGCGGGGGGGCATGAGCAGTTCTTC. Translated, it gives CASSFALAGGHEQFF.

This clone was seen only a few times. V usage is TRBV29-1 and J usage is TRBJ2-4, with a possible D match to TRBD2 (6 bases). There are 14 residues in the CDR3. V was cut by 7 bases and J by 4 bases, with 17 bases left in between. The germline V gene encodes CDR1 SQVTM and CDR2 ANQGSEA. The CDR3: CSAGEDPQKNIQYF. For the CDR3, the DNA is TGCAGCGCCGGGGAGGATCCCCAGAAAAACATTCAGTACTTC.

V and J are TRBV2 and TRBJ1-4; the D is unclear. The germline CDR1 and CDR2 sequences are SNHLY and FYNNEI. Trimming left V 6 bases short and J 5 bases short, with 16 bases between. The CDR3 sequence is 15 residues long. CDR3 coding DNA: TGTGCCAGCAGCCCCGGACTCACGGGCAATGAAAAACTGTTTTTT. Residues: CASSPGLTGNEKLFF.

In its sample, this clone was seen once. The chain carries TRBV20-1 and TRBJ1-2; D remains ambiguous. CDR3 length: 13 amino acids. Germline assignment: CDR1 DFQATT and CDR2 SNEGSKA (reference sequence). V lost 5 bases and J lost 0, with 10 bases in between. Here the CDR3 reads CSAGGAANYGYTF. CDR3 bases: TGCAGTGCTGGTGGAGCCGCTAACTATGGCTACACCTTC.

The rearrangement uses TRBV28 and TRBJ2-1; 8 nucleotides agree with TRBD1. Trimming removed 5 bases from V and 2 bases from J; junction bases left unmatched: 2. Germline V lookup: CDR1 MDHEN, CDR2 SYDVKM. This CDR3 is built from 14 residues. CDR3 nucleotides: TGTGCCAGCAGTCCAGGGGGCACCTACAATGAGCAGTTCTTC. This translates into CASSPGGTYNEQFF.

The chain recombines TRBV6-2 or TRBV6-3 with TRBJ2-3; TRBD2 agrees at 10 bases. Germline values: CDR1 MNHEY, CDR2 SVGEGT. The CDR3 runs to 19 residues. Unmatched junction bases numbered 17, after V lost 2 bases and J lost 6 bases. The CDR3 here is CASSYRGVKREGPRDTQYF. The CDR3 DNA reads as TGTGCCAGCAGTTACCGAGGCGTTAAGCGGGAGGGCCCTCGGGATACGCAGTATTTT.

V gene TRBV18 combines with J gene TRBJ2-1; D possibly corresponds to TRBD2 (5 bases). Germline-derived CDR1 and CDR2 are KGHSH and LQKENI. Trimming took 0 bases from V and 10 from J, leaving 19 bases between them. This CDR3 has 16 amino acids. The CDR3 sequence: CASSPPSSGLGGEQFF. DNA for the CDR3: TGTGCCAGCTCACCACCGAGCTCAGGCCTAGGAGGAGAGCAGTTCTTC.